These 3 T cell receptor beta chains share one sample of origin, sequenced in a study of shared clonotypes between healthy human individuals (TCRdb year 2020). Library preparation employed the immunoSEQ multiplex PCR assay. TCRdb limited this immuneACCESS table to in-frame rearrangements with V and J called. A share of clones is missing; checked studies link under half to unresolved V genes, and the rest is unexplained. The sample contains about 2.4 million clones, approximately 92% of them found a single time. The ten largest clonotypes hold roughly 0.13% of the sample. Specimen: naive CD4+ T cells sorted from blood. What the cell subset or site label conveys for this sample: CD45RA+ positively selected. All receptors derive from a man between 18 and 35 years old in good health.

The chain uses TRBV7-8 and TRBJ1-4; the D is unclear. The CDR3 extends over 13 amino acids. CDR1 is SGHVS, CDR2 FQNEAQ, per germline. V was trimmed by 3 bases and J by 5 bases, leaving 7 bases between them. The CDR3 DNA sequence: TGTGCCAGCAGCTTCGGTTGGAATGAAAAACTGTTTTTT. Its protein product is CASSFGWNEKLFF.

The chain links TRBV28 to TRBJ2-7; TRBD2 aligns across 8 bases. The CDR3 length is 12 residues. With 3 bases clipped from V and 7 bases from J, the junction kept 2 bases outside the gene matches. CDR1 is MDHEN, CDR2 SYDVKM, per germline. CDR3 protein: CASSFSGNEQYF. The CDR3 coding sequence is TGTGCCAGCAGTTTTAGCGGGAATGAGCAGTACTTC.

This chain links TRBV7-3 with TRBJ2-2; maybe TRBD2 (6 bases). CDR3 length: 15 amino acids. Germline loops: CDR1 SGHTA, CDR2 FQGTGA. Trimming cost V 4 bases and J 1 base, with 10 bases left between them. Here the CDR3 reads CASSSGLRNTGELFF. CDR3 sequence (DNA): TGTGCCAGCAGCTCGGGACTTCGGAACACCGGGGAGCTGTTTTTT.